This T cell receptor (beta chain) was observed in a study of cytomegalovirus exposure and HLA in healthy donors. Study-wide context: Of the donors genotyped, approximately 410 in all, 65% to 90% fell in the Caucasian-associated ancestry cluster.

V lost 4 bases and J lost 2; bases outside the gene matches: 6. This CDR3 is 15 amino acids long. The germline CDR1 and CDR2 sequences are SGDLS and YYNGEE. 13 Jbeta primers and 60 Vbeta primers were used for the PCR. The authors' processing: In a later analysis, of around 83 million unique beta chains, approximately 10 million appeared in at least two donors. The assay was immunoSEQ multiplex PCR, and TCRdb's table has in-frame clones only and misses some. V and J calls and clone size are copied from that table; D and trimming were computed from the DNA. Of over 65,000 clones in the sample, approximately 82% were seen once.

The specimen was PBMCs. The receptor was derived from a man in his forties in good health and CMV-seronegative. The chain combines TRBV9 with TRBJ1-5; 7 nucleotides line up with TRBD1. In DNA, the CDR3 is TGTGCCAGCAGCCCTGATGGGACAGGCAATCAGCCCCAGCATTTT. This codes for CASSPDGTGNQPQHF. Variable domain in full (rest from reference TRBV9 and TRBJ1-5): DSGVTQTPKHLITATGQRVTLRCSPRSGDLSVYWYQQSLDQGLQFLIQYYNGEERAKGNILERFSAQQFPDLHSELNLSSLELGDSALYFCASSPDGTGNQPQHFGDGTRLSIL.